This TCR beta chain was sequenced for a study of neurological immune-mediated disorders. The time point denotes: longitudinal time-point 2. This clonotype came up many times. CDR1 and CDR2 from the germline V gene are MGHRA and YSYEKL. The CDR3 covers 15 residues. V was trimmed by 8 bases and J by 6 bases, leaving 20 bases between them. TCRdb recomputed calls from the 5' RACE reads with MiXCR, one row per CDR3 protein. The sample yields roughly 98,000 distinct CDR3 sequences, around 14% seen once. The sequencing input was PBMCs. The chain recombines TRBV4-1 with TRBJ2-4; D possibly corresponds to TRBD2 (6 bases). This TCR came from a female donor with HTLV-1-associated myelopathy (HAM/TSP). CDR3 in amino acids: CASRSLGLRGNIQYF. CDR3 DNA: TGCGCCAGCCGCTCCCTTGGACTAAGGGGAAACATTCAGTACTTC.